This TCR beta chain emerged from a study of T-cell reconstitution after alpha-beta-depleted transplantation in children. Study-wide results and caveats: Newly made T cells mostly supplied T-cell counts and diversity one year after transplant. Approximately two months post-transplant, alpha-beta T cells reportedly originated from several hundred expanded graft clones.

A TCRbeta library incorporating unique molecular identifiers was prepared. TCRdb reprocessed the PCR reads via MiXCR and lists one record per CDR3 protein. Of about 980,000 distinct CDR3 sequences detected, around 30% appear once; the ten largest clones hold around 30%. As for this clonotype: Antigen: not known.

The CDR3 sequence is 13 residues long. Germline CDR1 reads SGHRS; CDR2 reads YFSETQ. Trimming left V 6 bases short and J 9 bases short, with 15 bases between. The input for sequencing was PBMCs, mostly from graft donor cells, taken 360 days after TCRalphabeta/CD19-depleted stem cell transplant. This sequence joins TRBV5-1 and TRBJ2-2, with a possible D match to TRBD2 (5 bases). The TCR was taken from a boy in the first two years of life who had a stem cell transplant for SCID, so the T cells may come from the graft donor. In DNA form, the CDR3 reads TGCGCCAGCACCCTGAAGGGAGCAAGGGAGCTGTTTTTT. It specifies CASTLKGARELFF. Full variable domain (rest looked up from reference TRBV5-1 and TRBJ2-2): KAGVTQTPRYLIKTRGQQVTLSCSPISGHRSVSWYQQTPGQGLQFLFEYFSETQRNKGNFPGRFSGRQFSNSRSEMNVSTLELGDSALYLCASTLKGARELFFGEGSRLTVL.